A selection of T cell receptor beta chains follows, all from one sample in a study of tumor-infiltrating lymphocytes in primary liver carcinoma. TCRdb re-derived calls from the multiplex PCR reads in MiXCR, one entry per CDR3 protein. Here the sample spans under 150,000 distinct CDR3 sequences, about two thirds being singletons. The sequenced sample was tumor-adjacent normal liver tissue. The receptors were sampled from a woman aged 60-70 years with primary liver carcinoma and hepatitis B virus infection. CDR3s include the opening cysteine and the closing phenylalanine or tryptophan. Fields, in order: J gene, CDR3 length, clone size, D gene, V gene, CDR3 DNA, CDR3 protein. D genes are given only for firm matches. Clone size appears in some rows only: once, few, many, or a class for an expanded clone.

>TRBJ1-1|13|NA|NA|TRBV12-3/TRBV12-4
TGTGCCATCAATTCGAGGCCGAACACTGAAGCGTTCTTT
CAINSRPNTEAFF
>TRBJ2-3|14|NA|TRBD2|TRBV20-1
TGCAGTGCCCCTAGCGGGAGGATCACAGATACGCAGTATTTT
CSAPSGRITDTQYF
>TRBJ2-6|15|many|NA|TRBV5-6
TGTGCCAGCAGCTTGGGGGCATCCGGGGCCAACGTCCTGACTTTC
CASSLGASGANVLTF
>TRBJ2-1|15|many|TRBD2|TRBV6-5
TGTGCCAGCAGACTCTCTAGCGGAACTTACAATGAGCAGTTCTTC
CASRLSSGTYNEQFF
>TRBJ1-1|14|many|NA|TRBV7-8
TGTGCCAGCAGCCTGACCCTAGCGGGGACTGAAGCTTTCTTT
CASSLTLAGTEAFF
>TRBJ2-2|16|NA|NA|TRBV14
TGTGCCAGCAGCCAAAAACTCACAGCGAACACCGGGAAGCTGTTCTTT
CASSQKLTANTGKLFF
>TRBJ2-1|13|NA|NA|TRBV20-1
TGCAGTGCTAGAAGGTCCAAAAACAATGAGCAGTTCTTC
CSARRSKNNEQFF
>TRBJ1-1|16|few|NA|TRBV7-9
TGTGCCAGCAGCTTAGTGCGGGGCGCGAAGGACACTGAAGCTTTCTTT
CASSLVRGAKDTEAFF
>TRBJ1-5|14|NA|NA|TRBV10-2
TGCGCCAGCAGTTTTGGTCAGGGCAATCAGCCCCAGCATTTT
CASSFGQGNQPQHF
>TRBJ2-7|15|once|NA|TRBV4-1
TGCGCCAGCATCCACGAGGGGTCCTACTCCTACGAGCAGTACTTC
CASIHEGSYSYEQYF
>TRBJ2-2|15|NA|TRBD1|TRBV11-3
TGTGCCAGCAGCACGGGACAGGGTTGCGCCGGGGACCTGTTTTTT
CASSTGQGCAGDLFF
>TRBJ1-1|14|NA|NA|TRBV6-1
TGTGCCTGCAGTGAATTCTACATGAACACTGAAGCTCTCTTT
CACSEFYMNTEALF
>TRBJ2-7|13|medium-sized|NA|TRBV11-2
TGTGCCAGCAGCTTAGGCAGGAAGTACGAGCAGTACTTC
CASSLGRKYEQYF
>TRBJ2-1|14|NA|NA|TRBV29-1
TGCAGCGTTGTTAGGGGCAATCGGGTCAATGAGCAGCTCTTC
CSVVRGNRVNEQLF
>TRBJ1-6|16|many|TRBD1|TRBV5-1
TGCGCCAGCAGCCCAGAACCGGGACAGGGGAATTCACCCCTCCACTTT
CASSPEPGQGNSPLHF
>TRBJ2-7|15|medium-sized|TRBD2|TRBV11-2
TGTGCCAGCAGCCACGGGGGGACCGATTCCTACGAGCAGTACTTC
CASSHGGTDSYEQYF
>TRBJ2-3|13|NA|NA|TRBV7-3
TGTACCAGCAGCTTAACAGTGAAAGATATGCAGTATTTT
CTSSLTVKDMQYF
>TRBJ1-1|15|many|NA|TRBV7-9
TGTGCCAGCAGCTTAGCGCGGTACAGAAACACTGAAGCTTTCTTT
CASSLARYRNTEAFF
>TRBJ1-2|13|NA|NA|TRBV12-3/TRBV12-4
TGTACAAGCAGTTTGAAGGCGGATTATGGCTACACCTTC
CTSSLKADYGYTF
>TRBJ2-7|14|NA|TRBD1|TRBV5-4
TGTGCCAGCGGCTTGGGACAGGGGGTCTACGAGCAGTACTTC
CASGLGQGVYEQYF
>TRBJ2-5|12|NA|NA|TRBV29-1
TGCAACGTTGGGTCAAGGACCGGACCGCGGTACTTC
CNVGSRTGPRYF
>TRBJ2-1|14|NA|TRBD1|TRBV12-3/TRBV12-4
TGTGCCAGCACCGATCAGGGGGAGAGCAGTAAGCAGTTCTTC
CASTDQGESSKQFF
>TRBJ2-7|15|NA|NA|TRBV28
TGTGCCAACGACTTTTTGGGGATACCCAATTACGAGCAGTACTTC
CANDFLGIPNYEQYF
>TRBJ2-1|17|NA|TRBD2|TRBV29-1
TGCAACGGTTCGCGGGGACTTCGACTAGCGGGAGGCAATGAGCAGCTCTTC
CNGSRGLRLAGGNEQLF
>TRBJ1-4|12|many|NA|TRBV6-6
TGTGCCAGCAGTTACCCGGGGGAAAAACTGTTTTTT
CASSYPGEKLFF
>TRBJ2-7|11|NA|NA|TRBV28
TGTGTCAGCAGTACAGGATCCGAGCAGTACTTC
CVSSTGSEQYF
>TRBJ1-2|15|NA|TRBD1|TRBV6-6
TGTACCAGCAGTTACGGTGGACAGGGACAGGGTGGCTACACCTTC
CTSSYGGQGQGGYTF
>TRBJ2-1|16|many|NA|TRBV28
TGTGCCAGCACCTCCGCTGAGTCTAGAAGGTACAATGAGCAGTTCTTC
CASTSAESRRYNEQFF
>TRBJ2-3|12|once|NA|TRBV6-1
TGTGCCAGCAAGCCCAGCACAGATACGCAGTATTTT
CASKPSTDTQYF
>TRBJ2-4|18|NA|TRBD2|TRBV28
TGTGCCAGCAGTCCCCCCTGGGGGAGGGCCGGGGCCAAAAACATTCGGTATTTC
CASSPPWGRAGAKNIRYF
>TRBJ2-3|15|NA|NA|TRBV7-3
TGTGCCAGCAGCTTTCCCCGACCCTGGGGAGATATGCAGTATTTT
CASSFPRPWGDMQYF
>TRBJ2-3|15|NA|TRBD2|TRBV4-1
TGCGCCAGCAGCTCCAGCGGGACTCGCACAGATACGCAGTATTTT
CASSSSGTRTDTQYF
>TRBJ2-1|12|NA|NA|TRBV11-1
TGTGCTAGACGACATATCCGGGATGAGCAGTTCTTC
CARRHIRDEQFF
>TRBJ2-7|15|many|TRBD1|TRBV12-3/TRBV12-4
TGTGCCAGCAGTTCCGGGACAGGGAGTATTAGCGAGCAGTACTTC
CASSSGTGSISEQYF
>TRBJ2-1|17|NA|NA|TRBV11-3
TGTGCCAACAGCTCCCGGGGAGCGCGGACCATGGCCAATGAGCAGTTCTTC
CANSSRGARTMANEQFF
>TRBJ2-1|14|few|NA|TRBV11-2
TGTGCCAGCGTAGGGACTTGTGGGAGAAATGAGCAGTTCTTC
CASVGTCGRNEQFF
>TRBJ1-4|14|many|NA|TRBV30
TGTGCCTGGAGACAGGACAGCCTAAGCGAAAAACTGTTTTTT
CAWRQDSLSEKLFF
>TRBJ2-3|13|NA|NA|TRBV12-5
TGTGTTAGTAGTTTGGACAGCACAGATACGCAGTATTTT
CVSSLDSTDTQYF
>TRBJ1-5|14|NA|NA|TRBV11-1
TGTGCCAGCAGCTCGGGAGAGGAGAGCCAGCCCCAGCATTTT
CASSSGEESQPQHF
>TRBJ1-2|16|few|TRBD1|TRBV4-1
TGCGCCAGCAGCCAAGACCGGCAGGGGGCCGGCTATGGCTACACCTTC
CASSQDRQGAGYGYTF
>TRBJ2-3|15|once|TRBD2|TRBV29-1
TGCGGCCCCTTGACTAGCCAGCATTCCACAGATACTCAGTATTTT
CGPLTSQHSTDTQYF
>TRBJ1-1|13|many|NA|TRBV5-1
TGTGCCAGCAGTTTAGACAGAGGGACTGAAGCTTTCTTT
CASSLDRGTEAFF
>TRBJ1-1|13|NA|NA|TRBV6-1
TGTGCCAGCAATTCCGGGGAGAATACAGAAGCTTTCTTT
CASNSGENTEAFF
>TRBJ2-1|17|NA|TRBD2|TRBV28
TGTGTCAGCAGTTCCCTTGGGGGGAGGGCCGTCGACAATGAGCAGTTCTTC
CVSSSLGGRAVDNEQFF
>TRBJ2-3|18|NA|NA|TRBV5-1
TGCGCTAGCAGCTGGGGTACCACATCTAAATCGGGTGCAGATACGCAGTATTTT
CASSWGTTSKSGADTQYF